The rows below give T cell receptor beta chains drawn from one sample of a study of response to subunit inactivated influenza vaccine. MiXCR was run by TCRdb on the RT-PCR reads, yielding one entry per CDR3 protein. The sample has approximately 500,000 distinct CDR3 sequences; 13% are singletons. Sample: PBMCs from blood, taken 45 days after vaccination. The origin of the receptors is a man between 45 and 60 years old who received an inactivated influenza vaccine. Each CDR3 is given with its conserved first and last residue. Fields, in order: V gene, D gene, J gene, CDR3 protein. The D gene is left open where the match is weak.

TRBV10-3	TRBD2	TRBJ2-7	CAISAGLAGGLYEQYF
TRBV6-2/TRBV6-3	-	TRBJ2-2	CASSLGLNTGELFF
TRBV4-3	TRBD2	TRBJ2-3	CASSQGLLTDTQYF
TRBV20-1	-	TRBJ1-5	CSAKSRARGLSNQPQHF
TRBV5-1	TRBD1	TRBJ2-3	CASSLGGTASTDTQYF
TRBV20-1	TRBD2	TRBJ2-1	CSAGDGVGKRGGSNEQFF
TRBV20-1	-	TRBJ2-3	CSARSGGIRGDTQYF
TRBV11-2	-	TRBJ2-1	CASSYDSSGQFF
TRBV24-1	TRBD2	TRBJ2-3	CATSALTRTSGRRMGPDTQYF
TRBV29-1	-	TRBJ2-5	CSGARAGSETQYF
TRBV5-6	TRBD1	TRBJ2-3	CASSLDRGLKDTQYF
TRBV10-3	-	TRBJ1-3	CAIGGDRRRNSSGNTIYF
TRBV7-9	-	TRBJ1-1	CASSLGHGVTEAFF
TRBV30	-	TRBJ2-2	CAWSHSTGELFF
TRBV3-1	TRBD1	TRBJ1-6	CASTRGLDSPLHF
TRBV3-1	-	TRBJ1-1	CASSQQGIGEAFF
TRBV20-1	-	TRBJ2-1	CSANMGGARQFF
TRBV11-2	-	TRBJ2-1	CASSLVGQGRGGGVYNEQFF
TRBV6-5	-	TRBJ2-3	CASSYAGTYTDTQYF
TRBV5-1	TRBD1	TRBJ2-1	CASSFGQGYNEQFF
TRBV27	-	TRBJ2-2	CASSSRWKGGTGELFF
TRBV7-3	TRBD1	TRBJ2-3	CASSLAVGRGQSTDTQYF
TRBV28	-	TRBJ2-7	CASSLTRPYEQYF
TRBV5-1	-	TRBJ2-1	CASTWRSEQFF
TRBV12-3/TRBV12-4	TRBD1	TRBJ2-5	CASRPGQGQETQYF
TRBV29-1	TRBD1	TRBJ1-5	CSVGTGAYGQPQHF
TRBV12-3/TRBV12-4	TRBD2	TRBJ2-7	CASSYLRLAGLNDEQYF
TRBV7-7	-	TRBJ2-5	CASSYNRVRETQYF
TRBV12-3/TRBV12-4	TRBD1	TRBJ2-7	CASSRTGGYEQYF
TRBV4-3	-	TRBJ2-2	CASSQYFKRVNTGELFF
TRBV9	-	TRBJ2-2	CASSVVPGGGELFF
TRBV11-2	TRBD2	TRBJ2-2	CASSLGLAGGHGELFF
TRBV20-1	TRBD2	TRBJ2-1	CSASRSGRADEQFF
TRBV3-1	TRBD1	TRBJ2-5	CASSHDGTENQETQYF
TRBV11-2	TRBD2	TRBJ2-4	CASSLGRGLAGGGWAKNIQYF
TRBV20-1	TRBD2	TRBJ2-7	CSARTSGGTSGQYF
TRBV2	-	TRBJ2-5	CASSQDVGETQYF
TRBV5-6	-	TRBJ2-2	CASSLQFTGELFF
TRBV25-1	TRBD1	TRBJ1-6	CASSGRDRVGFGSPLHF
TRBV10-2	-	TRBJ1-3	CASRPAGNTIYF
TRBV29-1	TRBD2	TRBJ2-1	CSVRTSGGSYNEQFF
TRBV4-2	TRBD1	TRBJ1-3	CASSRQGSGNTIYF
TRBV5-1	-	TRBJ2-3	CASSLQDPADTQYF
TRBV2	TRBD1	TRBJ2-7	CASRGTGSHEQYF
TRBV12-3/TRBV12-4	-	TRBJ2-3	CASSLGGSPDTQYF
TRBV11-2	-	TRBJ1-1	CASSFIVNTEAFF
TRBV20-1	TRBD1	TRBJ1-2	CSARGLDRGLRGYTF
TRBV3-1	-	TRBJ2-4	CASSQETVKNIQYF
TRBV28	TRBD2	TRBJ2-1	CASSLVAGGLNNEQFF
TRBV12-3/TRBV12-4	-	TRBJ1-3	CASILPVYSGNTIYF
TRBV5-5	-	TRBJ2-7	CASSLTGYSYEQYF
TRBV4-1	TRBD1	TRBJ2-1	CASSPLGDRDYNEQFF
TRBV10-2	TRBD2	TRBJ2-3	CASSGGTSGTDTQYF
TRBV7-2	TRBD2	TRBJ2-7	CASSYPGTSGVNWGLSSYEQYF
TRBV10-2	-	TRBJ2-2	CASSGSWTVNTGELFF
TRBV21-1	-	TRBJ2-1	CANRFSGLANYNEQFF
TRBV9	-	TRBJ2-5	CASSVSPGQETQYF
TRBV20-1	TRBD1	TRBJ2-7	CSAPGTGLYEQYF
TRBV25-1	TRBD1	TRBJ1-6	CASSGWDRNNSPLHF
TRBV29-1	-	TRBJ1-2	CSVEDQEKWGYGYTF